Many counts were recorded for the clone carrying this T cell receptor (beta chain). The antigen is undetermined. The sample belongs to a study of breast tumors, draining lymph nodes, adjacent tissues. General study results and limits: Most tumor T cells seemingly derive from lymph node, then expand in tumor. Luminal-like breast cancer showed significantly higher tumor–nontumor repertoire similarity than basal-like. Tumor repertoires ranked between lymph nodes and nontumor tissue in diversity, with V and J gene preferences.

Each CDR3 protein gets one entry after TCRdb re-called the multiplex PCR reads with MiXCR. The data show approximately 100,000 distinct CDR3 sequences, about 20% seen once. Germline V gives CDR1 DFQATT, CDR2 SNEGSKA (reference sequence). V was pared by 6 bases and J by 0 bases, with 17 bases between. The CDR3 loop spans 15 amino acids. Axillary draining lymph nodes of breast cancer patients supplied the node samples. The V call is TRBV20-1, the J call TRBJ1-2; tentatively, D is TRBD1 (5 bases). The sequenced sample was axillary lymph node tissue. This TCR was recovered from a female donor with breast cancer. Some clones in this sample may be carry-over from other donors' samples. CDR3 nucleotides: TGCAGTGCCCCTACGAACGGACAAGCTAACTATGGCTACACCTTC. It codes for CSAPTNGQANYGYTF.